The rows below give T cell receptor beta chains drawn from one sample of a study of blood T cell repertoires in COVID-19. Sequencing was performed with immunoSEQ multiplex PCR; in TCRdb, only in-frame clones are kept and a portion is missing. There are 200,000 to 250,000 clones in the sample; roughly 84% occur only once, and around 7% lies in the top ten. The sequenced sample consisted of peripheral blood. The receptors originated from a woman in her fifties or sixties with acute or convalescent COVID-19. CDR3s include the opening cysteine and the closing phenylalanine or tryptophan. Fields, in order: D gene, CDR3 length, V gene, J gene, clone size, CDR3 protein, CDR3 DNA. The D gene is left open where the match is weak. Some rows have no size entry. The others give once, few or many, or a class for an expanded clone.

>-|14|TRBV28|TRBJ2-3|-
CASIRASSTDTQYF
TGTGCCAGCATCCGAGCAAGTAGCACAGATACGCAGTATTTT
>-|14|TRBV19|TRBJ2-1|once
CAASRGQHYNEQFF
TGTGCCGCTAGCCGGGGTCAGCATTACAATGAGCAGTTCTTC
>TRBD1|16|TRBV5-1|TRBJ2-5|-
CASSLGGTGTLKTQYF
TGCGCCAGCAGCTTGGGAGGGACAGGGACGTTAAAGACCCAGTACTTC
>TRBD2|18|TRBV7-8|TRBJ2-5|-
CASSLVLAGGTLQETQYF
TGTGCCAGCAGCTTAGTACTAGCGGGGGGGACCCTCCAAGAGACCCAGTACTTC
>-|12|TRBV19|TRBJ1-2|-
CASSPTGIGYTF
TGTGCCAGTAGCCCAACAGGGATTGGCTACACCTTC
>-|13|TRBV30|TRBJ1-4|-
CAWTAGFDEKLFF
TGTGCCTGGACGGCAGGGTTTGATGAAAAACTGTTTTTT
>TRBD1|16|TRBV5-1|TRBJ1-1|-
CASSLGGTGVNTEAFF
TGCGCCAGCAGCTTGGGAGGGACAGGGGTAAACACTGAAGCTTTCTTT
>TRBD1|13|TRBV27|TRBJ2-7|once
CASRPGTGGQQYF
TGTGCCAGCAGGCCCGGGACAGGGGGACAGCAGTACTTC
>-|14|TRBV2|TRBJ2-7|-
CASSEEASSYEQYF
TGTGCCAGCAGTGAAGAGGCTAGCTCCTACGAGCAGTACTTC
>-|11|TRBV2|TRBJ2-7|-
CASKAVDEQYF
TGTGCCAGCAAAGCTGTGGACGAGCAGTACTTC
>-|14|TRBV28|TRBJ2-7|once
CASSPPGGWDEQYF
TGTGCCAGCAGTCCGCCGGGGGGCTGGGACGAGCAGTACTTC
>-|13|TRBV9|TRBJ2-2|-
CASSPRVTGELFF
TGTGCCAGCAGCCCCCGCGTAACCGGGGAGCTGTTTTTT
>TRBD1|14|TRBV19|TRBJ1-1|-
CASTLRDRNTEAFF
TGTGCCAGTACCCTCCGGGACAGGAACACTGAAGCTTTCTTT
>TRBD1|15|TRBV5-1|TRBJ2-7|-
CASSLEGRGQYEQYF
TGCGCCAGCAGCTTGGAGGGCAGGGGGCAATACGAGCAGTACTTC
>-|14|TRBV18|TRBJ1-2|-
CASSPPSREAGYTF
TGTGCCAGCTCACCACCAAGCCGGGAAGCTGGCTACACCTTC
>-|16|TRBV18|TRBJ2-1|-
CASSPVVSGVYNEQFF
TGTGCCAGCTCACCAGTAGTTAGCGGAGTCTACAATGAGCAGTTCTTC
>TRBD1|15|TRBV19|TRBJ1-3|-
CASSTRDSSGNTIYF
TGTGCCAGTAGTACTCGGGACAGCTCTGGAAACACCATATATTTT
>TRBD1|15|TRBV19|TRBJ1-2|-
CASSIPTGSLYGYTF
TGTGCCAGTAGTATCCCGACAGGGTCCCTCTATGGCTACACCTTC
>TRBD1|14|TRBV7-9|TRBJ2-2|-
CASTPTGGAGELFF
TGTGCCAGCACCCCAACAGGGGGCGCCGGGGAGCTGTTTTTT
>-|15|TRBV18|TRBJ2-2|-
CASSPAAGNAGELFF
TGTGCCAGCTCACCAGCGGCAGGGAACGCCGGGGAGCTGTTTTTT
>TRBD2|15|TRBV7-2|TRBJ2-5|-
CASSWSGGLQETQYF
TGTGCCAGCAGCTGGAGCGGGGGACTCCAAGAGACCCAGTACTTC
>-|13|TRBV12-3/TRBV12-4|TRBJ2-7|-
CASSLRGTYEQYF
TGTGCCAGCAGTTTAAGGGGGACCTACGAGCAGTACTTC
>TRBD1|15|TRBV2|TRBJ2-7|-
CASSLGGTTPYEQYF
TGTGCCAGCAGTTTAGGGGGCACTACACCGTACGAGCAGTACTTC
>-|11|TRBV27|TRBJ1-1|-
CASIRGSLAFF
TGTGCCAGCATCCGGGGTTCGTTGGCTTTCTTT
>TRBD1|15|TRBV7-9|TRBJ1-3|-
CASLDRGDSGNTIYF
TGTGCCAGCCTGGACAGGGGGGACTCTGGAAACACCATATATTTT
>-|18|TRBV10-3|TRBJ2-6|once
CAISETDVGDSGANVLTF
TGTGCCATCAGTGAGACGGATGTTGGAGATTCTGGGGCCAACGTCCTGACTTTC
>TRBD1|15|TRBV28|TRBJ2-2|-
CASSLGQGAFGELFF
TGTGCCAGCAGTTTGGGACAGGGGGCTTTCGGGGAGCTGTTTTTT
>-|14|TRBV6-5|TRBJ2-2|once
CASSFGLASGELFF
TGTGCCAGCAGTTTTGGCCTAGCGAGTGGGGAGCTGTTTTTT
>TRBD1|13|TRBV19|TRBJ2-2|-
CASSLQGAGELFF
TGTGCCAGTAGCCTTCAGGGGGCCGGGGAGCTGTTTTTT
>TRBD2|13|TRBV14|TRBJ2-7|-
CASRLAGEKEQYF
TGTGCCAGCCGACTAGCGGGGGAAAAGGAGCAGTACTTC
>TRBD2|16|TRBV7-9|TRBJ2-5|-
CASSLSGGGHQETQYF
TGTGCCAGCAGCTTAAGTGGCGGGGGGCACCAAGAGACCCAGTACTTC
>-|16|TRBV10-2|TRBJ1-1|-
CASRDPSTGGNTEAFF
TGCGCCAGCAGGGATCCTTCGACAGGTGGGAACACTGAAGCTTTCTTT
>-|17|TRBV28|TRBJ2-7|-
CASSLFPTETRGYEQYF
TGTGCCAGCAGTTTATTTCCAACGGAGACTAGGGGTTACGAGCAGTACTTC
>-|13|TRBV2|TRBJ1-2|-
CASRLENNYGYTF
TGTGCCAGCAGACTAGAGAATAACTATGGCTACACCTTC
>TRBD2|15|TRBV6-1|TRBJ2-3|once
CASSELAGVTDTQYF
TGTGCCAGCAGTGAACTAGCGGGAGTCACAGATACGCAGTATTTT
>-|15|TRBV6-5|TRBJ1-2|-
CASSSNSGRGYGYTF
TGTGCCAGCAGCAGCAATTCGGGCAGGGGATATGGCTACACCTTC
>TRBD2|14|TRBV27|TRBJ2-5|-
CASSVGGVQETQYF
TGTGCCAGCAGCGTGGGAGGGGTCCAAGAGACCCAGTACTTC
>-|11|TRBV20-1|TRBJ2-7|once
CSATNTYEQYF
TGCAGTGCCACTAACACCTACGAGCAGTACTTC
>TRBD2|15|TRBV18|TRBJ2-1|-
CASSPGASGTNEQFF
TGTGCCAGCTCACCAGGGGCTAGCGGGACCAATGAGCAGTTCTTC
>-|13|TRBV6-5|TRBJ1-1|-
CASSRRENTEAFF
TGTGCCAGCAGCCGACGGGAGAACACTGAAGCTTTCTTT
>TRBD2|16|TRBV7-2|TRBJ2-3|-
CASSLFGGGNTDTQYF
TGTGCCAGCAGCTTATTCGGCGGGGGGAACACAGATACGCAGTATTTT
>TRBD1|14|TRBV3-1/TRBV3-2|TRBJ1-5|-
CASSPGTGDQPQHF
TGTGCCAGCAGCCCAGGGACAGGGGATCAGCCCCAGCATTTT
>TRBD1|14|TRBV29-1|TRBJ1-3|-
CSVDQTGSGNTIYF
TGCAGCGTTGATCAGACAGGGTCTGGAAACACCATATATTTT
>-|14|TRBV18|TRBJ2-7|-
CASSPRTDYVEQYF
TGTGCCAGCTCACCTCGGACGGACTACGTGGAGCAGTACTTC
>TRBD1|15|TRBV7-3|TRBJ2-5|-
CASSLGTGDQETQYF
TGTGCCAGCAGCTTAGGGACAGGTGACCAAGAGACCCAGTACTTC
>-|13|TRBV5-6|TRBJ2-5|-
CASSFLAAETQYF
TGTGCCAGCAGCTTTTTGGCGGCCGAGACCCAGTACTTC
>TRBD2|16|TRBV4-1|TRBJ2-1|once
CASSQLGGRGFNEQFF
TGCGCCAGCAGCCAGTTGGGCGGGAGAGGATTCAATGAGCAGTTCTTC
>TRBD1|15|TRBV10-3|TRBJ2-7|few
CAISVTGTGRNEQYF
TGTGCCATCAGTGTTACCGGGACAGGGAGGAACGAGCAGTACTTC
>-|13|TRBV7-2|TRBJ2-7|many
CASSPRPGSEQYF
TGTGCCAGCAGCCCCCGTCCCGGTTCCGAGCAGTACTTC
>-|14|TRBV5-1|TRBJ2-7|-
CASSLEWAAYEQYF
TGCGCCAGCAGCTTGGAGTGGGCAGCCTACGAGCAGTACTTC
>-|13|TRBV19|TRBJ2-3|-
CASTPGGADTQYF
TGTGCCAGTACCCCGGGGGGCGCAGATACGCAGTATTTT
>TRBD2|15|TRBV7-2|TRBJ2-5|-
CASSLAGGVQETQYF
TGTGCCAGCAGCCTAGCGGGGGGGGTTCAAGAGACCCAGTACTTC
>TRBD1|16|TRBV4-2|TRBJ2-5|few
CASSQTRGPPQETQYF
TGTGCCAGCAGCCAAACCAGGGGGCCCCCTCAAGAGACCCAGTACTTC
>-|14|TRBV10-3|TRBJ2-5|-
CAISESAEGETQYF
TGTGCCATCAGTGAGTCTGCAGAGGGAGAGACCCAGTACTTC
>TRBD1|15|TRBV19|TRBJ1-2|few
CASRTGQGANYGYTF
TGTGCCAGTAGGACGGGACAGGGGGCGAACTATGGCTACACCTTC